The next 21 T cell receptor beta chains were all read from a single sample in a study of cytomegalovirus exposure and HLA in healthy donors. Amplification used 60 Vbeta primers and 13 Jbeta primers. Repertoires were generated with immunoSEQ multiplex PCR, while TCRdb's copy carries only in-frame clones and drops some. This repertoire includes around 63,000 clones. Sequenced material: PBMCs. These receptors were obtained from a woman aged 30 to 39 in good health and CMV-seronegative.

The chain's CDR3 is CAWSVGRGTVVFGYTF. DNA of the CDR3: TGTGCCTGGAGTGTTGGACGCGGGACAGTGGTCTTTGGCTACACCTTC. The chain has TRBV30 and TRBJ1-2, with 7 bases aligning to TRBD1. The CDR3 has 16 amino acids. Germline V gives CDR1 GTSNPN, CDR2 SVGIG (reference sequence). V shed 0 bases and J 7 bases; nucleotides not matched to a gene: 14.

The CDR3 reads CASSLEGARNQPQHF. The DNA of the CDR3 is TGCGCCAGCAGCTTGGAGGGGGCGAGGAATCAGCCCCAGCATTTT. The chain is built from TRBV5-1 and TRBJ1-5; 7 nucleotides align to TRBD1. CDR3 length equals 15 residues. With V trimmed by 0 bases and J by 4 bases, 4 bases remained unmatched. Germline V CDR1 and CDR2: SGHRS, YFSETQ.

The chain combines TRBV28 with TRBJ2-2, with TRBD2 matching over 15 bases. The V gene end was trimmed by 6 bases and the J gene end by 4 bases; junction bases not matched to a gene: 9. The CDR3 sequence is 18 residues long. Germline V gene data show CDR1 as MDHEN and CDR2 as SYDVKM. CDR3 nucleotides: TGTGCCAGCAGCCGCGGACTAGCGGGGGGGCCTAGCACCGGGGAGCTGTTTTTT. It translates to CASSRGLAGGPSTGELFF.

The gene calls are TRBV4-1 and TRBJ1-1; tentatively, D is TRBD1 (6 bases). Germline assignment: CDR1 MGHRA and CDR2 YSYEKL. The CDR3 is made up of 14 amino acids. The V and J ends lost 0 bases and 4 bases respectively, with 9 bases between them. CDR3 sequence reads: CASSQEWGLTEAFF. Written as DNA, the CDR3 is TGCGCCAGCAGCCAAGAGTGGGGGCTCACTGAAGCTTTCTTT.

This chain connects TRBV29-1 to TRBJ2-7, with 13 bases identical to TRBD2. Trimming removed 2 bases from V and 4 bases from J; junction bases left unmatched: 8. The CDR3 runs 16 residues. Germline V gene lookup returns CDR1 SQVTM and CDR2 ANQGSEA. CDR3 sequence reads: CSVESGTSGDPYEQYF. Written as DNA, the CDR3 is TGCAGCGTTGAAAGTGGGACTAGCGGGGACCCTTACGAGCAGTACTTC.

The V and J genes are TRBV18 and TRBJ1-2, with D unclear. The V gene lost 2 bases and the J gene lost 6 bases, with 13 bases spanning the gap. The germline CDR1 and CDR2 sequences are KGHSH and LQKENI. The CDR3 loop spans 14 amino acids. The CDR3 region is CASSPSEVRNGYTF. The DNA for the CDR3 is TGTGCCAGCTCACCATCCGAGGTCAGAAATGGCTACACCTTC.

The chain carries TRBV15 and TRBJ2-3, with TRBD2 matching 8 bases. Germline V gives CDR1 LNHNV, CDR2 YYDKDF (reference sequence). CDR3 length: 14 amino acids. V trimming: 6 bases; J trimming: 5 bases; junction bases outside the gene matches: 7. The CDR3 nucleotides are TGTGCCACCAGTCTCGGGGGGGCTATAGATACGCAGTATTTT. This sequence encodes CATSLGGAIDTQYF.

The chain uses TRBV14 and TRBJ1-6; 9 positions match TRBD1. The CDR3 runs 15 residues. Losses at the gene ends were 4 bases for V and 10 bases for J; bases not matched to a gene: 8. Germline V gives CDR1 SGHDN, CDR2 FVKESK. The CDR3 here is CASSLRTGVGSPLHF. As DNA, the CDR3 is TGTGCCAGCAGCCTCCGGACAGGGGTGGGGTCACCCCTCCACTTT.

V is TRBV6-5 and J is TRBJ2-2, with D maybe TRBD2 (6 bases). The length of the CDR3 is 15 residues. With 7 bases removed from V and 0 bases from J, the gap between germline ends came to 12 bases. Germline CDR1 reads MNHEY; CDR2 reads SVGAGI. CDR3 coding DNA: TGTGCCAGCAACAAGGGACTCTCGAACACCGGGGAGCTGTTTTTT. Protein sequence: CASNKGLSNTGELFF.

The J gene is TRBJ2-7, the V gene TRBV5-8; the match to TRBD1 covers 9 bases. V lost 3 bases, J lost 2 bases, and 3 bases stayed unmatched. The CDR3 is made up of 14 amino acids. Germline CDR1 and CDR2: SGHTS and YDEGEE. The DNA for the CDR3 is TGTGCCAGCAGCTGGGGACAGGGAGCCTACGAGCAGTACTTC. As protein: CASSWGQGAYEQYF.

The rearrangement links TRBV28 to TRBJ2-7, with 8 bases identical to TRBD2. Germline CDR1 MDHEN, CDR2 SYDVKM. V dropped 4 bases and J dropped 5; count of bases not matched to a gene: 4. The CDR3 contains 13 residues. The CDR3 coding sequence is TGTGCCAGCAGTTCCAGCGGGAGCCACGAGCAGTACTTC. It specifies CASSSSGSHEQYF.

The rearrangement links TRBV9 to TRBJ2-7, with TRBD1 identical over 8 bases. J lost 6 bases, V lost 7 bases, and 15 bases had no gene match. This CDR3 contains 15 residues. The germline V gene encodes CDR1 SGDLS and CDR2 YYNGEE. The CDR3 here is CASASWEAGGAEQYF. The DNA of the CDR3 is TGTGCCAGCGCCTCCTGGGAGGCAGGGGGCGCCGAGCAGTACTTC.

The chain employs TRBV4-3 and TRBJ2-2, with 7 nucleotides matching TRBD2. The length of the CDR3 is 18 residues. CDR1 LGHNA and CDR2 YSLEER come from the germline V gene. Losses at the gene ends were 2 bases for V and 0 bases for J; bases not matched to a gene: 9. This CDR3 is CASSQFRGRGPNTGELFF. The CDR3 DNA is TGCGCCAGCAGCCAATTTCGAGGGAGGGGCCCGAACACCGGGGAGCTGTTTTTT.

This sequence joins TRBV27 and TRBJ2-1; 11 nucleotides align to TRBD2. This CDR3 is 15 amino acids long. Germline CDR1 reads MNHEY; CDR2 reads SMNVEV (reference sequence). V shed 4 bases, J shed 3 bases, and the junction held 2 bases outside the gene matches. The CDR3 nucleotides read TGTGCCAGCAGTTCTCTAGCGGGGGGCTACAATGAGCAGTTCTTC. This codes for CASSSLAGGYNEQFF.

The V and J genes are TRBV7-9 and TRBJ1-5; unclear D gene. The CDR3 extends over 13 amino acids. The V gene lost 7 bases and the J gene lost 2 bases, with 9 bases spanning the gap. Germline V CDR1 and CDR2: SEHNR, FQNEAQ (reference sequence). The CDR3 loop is CASTREGNQPQHF. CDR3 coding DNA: TGTGCCAGCACCCGGGAGGGCAATCAGCCCCAGCATTTT.

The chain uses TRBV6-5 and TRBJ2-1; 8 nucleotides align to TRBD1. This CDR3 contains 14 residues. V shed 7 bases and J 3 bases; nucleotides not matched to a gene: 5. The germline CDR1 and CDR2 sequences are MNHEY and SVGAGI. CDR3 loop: CASTQGASYNEQFF. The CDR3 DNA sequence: TGTGCCAGCACCCAGGGGGCGAGCTACAATGAGCAGTTCTTC.

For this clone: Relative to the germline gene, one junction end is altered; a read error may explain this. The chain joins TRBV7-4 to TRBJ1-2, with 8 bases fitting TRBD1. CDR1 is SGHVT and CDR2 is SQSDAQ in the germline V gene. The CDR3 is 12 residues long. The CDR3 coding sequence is TGTGCCGGCAGGGGGCTCGGCTATGGCTACACCTTC. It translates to CAGRGLGYGYTF.

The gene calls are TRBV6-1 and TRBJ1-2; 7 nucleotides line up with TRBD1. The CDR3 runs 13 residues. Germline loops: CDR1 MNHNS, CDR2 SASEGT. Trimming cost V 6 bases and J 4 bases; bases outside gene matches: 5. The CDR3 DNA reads TGTGCCAGCAGACCGACAGGGCTCTATGGCTACACCTTC. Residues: CASRPTGLYGYTF.

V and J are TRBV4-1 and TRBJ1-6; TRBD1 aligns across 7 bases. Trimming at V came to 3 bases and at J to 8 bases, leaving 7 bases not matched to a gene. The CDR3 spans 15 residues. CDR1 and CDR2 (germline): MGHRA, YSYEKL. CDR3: CASSHRGGFDSPLHF. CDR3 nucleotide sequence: TGCGCCAGCAGCCATAGAGGGGGCTTCGATTCACCCCTCCACTTT.

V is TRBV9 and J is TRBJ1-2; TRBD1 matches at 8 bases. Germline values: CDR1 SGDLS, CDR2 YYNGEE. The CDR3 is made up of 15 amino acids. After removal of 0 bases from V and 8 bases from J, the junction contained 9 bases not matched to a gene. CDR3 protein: CASSVVRGDRRGYTF. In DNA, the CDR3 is TGTGCCAGCAGCGTAGTCCGAGGGGACAGGAGGGGCTACACCTTC. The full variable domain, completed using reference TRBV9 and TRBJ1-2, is DSGVTQTPKHLITATGQRVTLRCSPRSGDLSVYWYQQSLDQGLQFLIQYYNGEERAKGNILERFSAQQFPDLHSELNLSSLELGDSALYFCASSVVRGDRRGYTFGSGTRLTVV.

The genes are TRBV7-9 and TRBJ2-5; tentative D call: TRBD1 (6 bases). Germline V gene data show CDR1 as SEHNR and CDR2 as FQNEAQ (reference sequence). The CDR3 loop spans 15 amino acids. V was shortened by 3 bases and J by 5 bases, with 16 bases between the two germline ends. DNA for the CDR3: TGTGCCAGCAGCTTTATCGACAGGCTCGTCGAGACCCAGTACTTC. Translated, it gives CASSFIDRLVETQYF.